This TCR beta chain is drawn from a study of response to subunit inactivated influenza vaccine. MiXCR, applied by TCRdb to the RT-PCR reads, yields one record per CDR3 protein. The sample comprises about 780,000 distinct CDR3 sequences, less than 20% of which are singletons, and roughly 10% rests with the top ten. Study findings and constraints: Authors proposed each seasonal influenza vaccination draws in few new T cells.

With respect to this clonotype: Its antigen is not identified.

This material consisted of PBMCs from blood, taken about 5 days after vaccination. This clonotype was sampled from a middle-aged man who received an inactivated influenza vaccine.

CDR3 nucleotide sequence: TGCAGTGCTACCTTACCGGGACGGAACACTGAAGCTTTCTTT. Translated: CSATLPGRNTEAFF. V usage is TRBV20-1 and J usage is TRBJ1-1, with a possible D match to TRBD1 (5 bases). Trimming stripped 4 bases from V and 1 base from J, with 13 bases between. Germline V lookup: CDR1 DFQATT, CDR2 SNEGSKA (reference sequence). This CDR3 is built from 14 residues.